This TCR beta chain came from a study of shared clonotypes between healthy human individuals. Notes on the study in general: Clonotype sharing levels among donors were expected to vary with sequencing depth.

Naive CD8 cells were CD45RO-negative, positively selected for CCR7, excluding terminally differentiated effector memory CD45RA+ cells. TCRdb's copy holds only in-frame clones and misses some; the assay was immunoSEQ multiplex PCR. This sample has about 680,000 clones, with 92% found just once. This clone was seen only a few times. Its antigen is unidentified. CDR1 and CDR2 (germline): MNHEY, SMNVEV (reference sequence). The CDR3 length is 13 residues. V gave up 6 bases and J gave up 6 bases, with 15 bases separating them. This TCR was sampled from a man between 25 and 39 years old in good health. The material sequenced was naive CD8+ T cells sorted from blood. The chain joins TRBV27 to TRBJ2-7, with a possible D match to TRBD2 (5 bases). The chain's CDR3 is CASSQTASFEQYF. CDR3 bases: TGTGCCAGCAGCCAAACCGCTAGCTTCGAGCAGTACTTC.